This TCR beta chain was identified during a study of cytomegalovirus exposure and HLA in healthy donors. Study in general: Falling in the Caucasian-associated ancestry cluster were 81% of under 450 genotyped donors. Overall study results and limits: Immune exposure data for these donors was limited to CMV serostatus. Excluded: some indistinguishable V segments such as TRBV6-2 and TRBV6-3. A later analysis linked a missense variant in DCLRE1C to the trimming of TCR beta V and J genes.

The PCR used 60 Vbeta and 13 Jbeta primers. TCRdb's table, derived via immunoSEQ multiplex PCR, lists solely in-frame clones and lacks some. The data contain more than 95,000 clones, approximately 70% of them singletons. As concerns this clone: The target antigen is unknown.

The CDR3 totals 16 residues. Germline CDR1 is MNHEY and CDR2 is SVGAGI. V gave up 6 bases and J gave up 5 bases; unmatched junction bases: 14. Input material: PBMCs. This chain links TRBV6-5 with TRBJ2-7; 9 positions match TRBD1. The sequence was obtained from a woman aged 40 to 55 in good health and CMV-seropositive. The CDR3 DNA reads TGTGCCAGCAGCTACACGGATGGGACAGGGATCGACGAGCAGTACTTC. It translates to CASSYTDGTGIDEQYF.